What follows describes a single T cell receptor beta chain. Its antigen is unidentified. Reverse transcription of roughly 0.5 to 1 ug RNA was carried out with random hexamers. Across 54 Vbeta and 13 Jbeta, TCR beta CDR3 was amplified with immunoSEQ multiplex PCR. TCRdb called the immunoSEQ multiplex PCR reads again in MiXCR, with one record for every CDR3 protein. The sample yields some 400,000 distinct CDR3 sequences, about 85% seen once. Sequencing of TCR beta was undertaken in CD8+ and CD4+ T cells derived from blood. TEMRA cells were FACS-enriched, unlike CD8+ and CD4+ T cells, which were negatively isolated. Germline CDR1 is SGHVS and CDR2 is FNYEAQ. Trimming left V 3 bases short and J 11 bases short, with 12 bases between. The CDR3 has 12 residues. The data derive from a study of CD8 T cells in Susac syndrome. The study's findings and limits: As the study acknowledged, the number of individuals in its TCR sequencing and HLA analysis was relatively small.

The genes are TRBV7-6 and TRBJ2-3; either TRBD1 or TRBD2 may supply D (6 bases each). Sequencing was performed on CD8+ T cells from PBMCs. This TCR was sampled from a human donor with multiple sclerosis. The CDR3 DNA is TGTGCCAGCAGCTTGGGGGGCGTTCTGCAGTATTTT. Its protein is CASSLGGVLQYF.